This entry concerns a single TCR beta chain. Its antigen is unidentified. This entry belongs to a study of radiotherapy plus CTLA-4 blockade in lung cancer. Study details: An objective response was seen in 15% to 20% of patients, and disease control in 25% to 40%. Findings and limits, study-wide: Interferon-beta and early blood T cell clone dynamics reportedly predicted response best. TCR clones from tumors expanded in blood after radiotherapy plus ipilimumab.

Data came from immunoSEQ multiplex PCR; TCRdb stores just in-frame clones and leaves some out. The sample yields roughly 77,000 clones, over 65% seen once. This specimen was peripheral blood, taken from a patient treated with radiotherapy plus ipilimumab. The TCR originated in a human donor with non-small cell lung cancer whose response to radiotherapy plus ipilimumab could not be evaluated.

CDR3 region: CASSYGVAGQETQYF. The CDR3 nucleotides read TGTGCCAGCAGTTACGGGGTGGCGGGCCAAGAGACCCAGTACTTC. The chain employs TRBV6-5 and TRBJ2-5, with a tentative D call TRBD2 (5 bases). This CDR3 comprises 15 residues. CDR1 is MNHEY and CDR2 is SVGAGI in the germline V gene. With 2 bases removed from V and 1 base from J, the gap between germline ends came to 11 bases.